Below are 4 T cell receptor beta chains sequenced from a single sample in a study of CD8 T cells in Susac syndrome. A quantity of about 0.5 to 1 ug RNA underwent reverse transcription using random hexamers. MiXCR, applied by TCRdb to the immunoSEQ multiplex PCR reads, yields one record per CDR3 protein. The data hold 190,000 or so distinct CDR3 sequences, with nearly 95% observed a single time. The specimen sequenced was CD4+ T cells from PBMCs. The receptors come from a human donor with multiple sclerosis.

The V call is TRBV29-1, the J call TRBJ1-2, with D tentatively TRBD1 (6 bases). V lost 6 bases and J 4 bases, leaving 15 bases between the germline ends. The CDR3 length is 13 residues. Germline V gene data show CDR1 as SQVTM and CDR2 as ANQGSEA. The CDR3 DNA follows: TGCAGCGTATCAGGGGTTTGGGGCTATGGCTACACCTTC. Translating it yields CSVSGVWGYGYTF.

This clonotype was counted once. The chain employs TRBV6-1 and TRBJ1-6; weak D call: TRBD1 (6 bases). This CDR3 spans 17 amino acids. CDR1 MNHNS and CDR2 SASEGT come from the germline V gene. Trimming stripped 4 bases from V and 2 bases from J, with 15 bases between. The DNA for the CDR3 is TGTGCCAGCAGTGTCTCCAGGGGTAGAACCTATAATTCACCCCTCCACTTT. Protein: CASSVSRGRTYNSPLHF.

The CDR3 region is CASNRGSDRTDTQYF. As DNA, the CDR3 is TGTGCCAGCAACCGCGGGTCGGACCGCACAGATACGCAGTATTTT. The V call is TRBV7-9, the J call TRBJ2-3, with TRBD2 as a possible D gene (5 bases). The CDR3 totals 15 residues. Germline CDR1 SEHNR, CDR2 FQNEAQ (reference sequence). V lost 7 bases, J lost 1 base, and 15 bases lay in between.

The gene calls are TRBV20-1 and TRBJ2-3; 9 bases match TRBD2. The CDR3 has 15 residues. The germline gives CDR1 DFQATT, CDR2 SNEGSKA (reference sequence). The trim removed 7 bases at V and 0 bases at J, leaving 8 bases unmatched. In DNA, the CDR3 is TGCAGTGGAACGACTAGCGGAATTAGCACAGATACGCAGTATTTT. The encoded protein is CSGTTSGISTDTQYF.